One sample yielded the 27 T cell receptor beta chains listed below, sequenced in a study of T-cell memory formation after mild COVID-19 (dated by TCRdb to 2020 to 2023). Library construction relied on 5' RACE. Sequenced on an Illumina NovaSeq 6000. Using fastp trimming at Q25 and MiXCR clonotype assembly, TCRdb reanalyzed the public sequencing data and kept in-frame beta chains. Each CDR3 protein appears once, grouped with its most common genes and DNA. This sample is represented by 100,000 or so distinct CDR3 sequences; approximately 10% of them were singletons. Clones ranked in the top ten supply about 40% of the sample. Sequenced sample: PBMCs or a T cell subset sorted from them (not recorded which). Receptor source: a man aged 18 to 30 who had mild COVID-19 (a few samples of this study predate the infection). The sample titles of this study are shuffled in the database, so cell type and time point are left out; the donor was told from shared clones.

In this sample, this clonotype turned up a few times. The chain uses TRBV4-1 and TRBJ2-6; D is undetermined. From germline, CDR1 is MGHRA and CDR2 YSYEKL. The CDR3 covers 16 residues. V was shortened by 0 bases and J by 1 base, with 7 bases between the two germline ends. This CDR3 reads CASSQDPKSGANVLTF. The CDR3 nucleotides are TGCGCCAGCAGCCAAGATCCCAAGTCTGGGGCCAACGTCCTGACTTTC.

The V call is TRBV7-9, the J call TRBJ1-6, with TRBD1 matching 7 bases. Per the germline V gene, CDR1 is SEHNR and CDR2 is FQNEAQ (reference sequence). The CDR3 has 19 amino acids. Germline trimming cut 1 base from V and 9 bases from J; bases unmatched to any gene: 18. The CDR3 sequence is CASSLGPRDSDSSGSPLHF. CDR3 DNA: TGTGCCAGCAGCTTAGGGCCCCGGGACAGTGATTCCTCTGGTTCACCCCTCCACTTT.

This clonotype turned up a few times. The V and J genes are TRBV6-6 and TRBJ1-1; the D gene is possibly TRBD1 (5 bases). CDR3 length: 14 residues. The V end lost 5 bases, the J end lost 0 bases, and 10 bases lay between the germline ends. In germline, CDR1 is MNHNY, CDR2 SVGAGI (reference sequence). This CDR3 is CASSTGGLNTEAFF. The DNA of the CDR3 is TGTGCCAGCAGTACGGGGGGTTTGAACACTGAAGCTTTCTTT.

This clonotype was picked up a small number of times. The V gene is TRBV7-6, the J gene TRBJ2-2; D possibly uses TRBD1 or TRBD2 (6 bases each). V was pared by 5 bases and J by 6 bases, with 28 bases between. CDR3 length: 19 amino acids. Looked up from germline, CDR1 is SGHVS and CDR2 is FNYEAQ. CDR3: CASSVGPGAYTGTAGELFF. The DNA for the CDR3 is TGTGCCAGCAGCGTAGGCCCGGGGGCGTATACGGGTACGGCCGGGGAGCTGTTTTTT.

This chain joins TRBV18 and TRBJ1-1, with no clear D. The germline V and J ends were trimmed by 6 bases and 3 bases, with 8 bases remaining between them. Germline values: CDR1 KGHSH, CDR2 LQKENI. CDR3 size: 12 residues. The CDR3: CASSWRDTEAFF. CDR3 coding DNA: TGTGCCAGCTCCTGGCGGGACACTGAAGCTTTCTTT.

This clonotype has only one observation. Its ends do not fully match the called genes, so a read error is possible. The CDR3 nucleotides read TGCAGTGCTAGAGATCCCCTCCGCCCCGGCCGGTTCTTC. Protein sequence: CSARDPLRPGRFF. The J gene is TRBJ2-5, the V gene TRBV20-1, with D hard to call. CDR3 length: 13 residues. Per germline, CDR1 DFQATT and CDR2 SNEGSKA (reference sequence).

The chain links TRBV4-2 to TRBJ2-4; TRBD1 or TRBD2 may be the D gene (6 bases each). Trimming removed 2 bases from V and 5 bases from J, with 13 bases in between. The germline CDR1 and CDR2 sequences are LGHNA and YNFKEQ. The CDR3 is 15 residues long. The CDR3 DNA follows: TGTGCCAGCAGCCAACCCGACAGGAGGGAAAACATTCAGTACTTC. It specifies CASSQPDRRENIQYF.

The sample holds many counts of this clonotype. The rearrangement joins TRBV19 to TRBJ1-1; no clear D. The CDR3 length is 13 residues. In germline, CDR1 is LNHDA, CDR2 SQIVND (reference sequence). V was pared by 5 bases and J by 1 base, with 8 bases between. This chain's CDR3 is CASSWVANTEAFF. For the CDR3, the DNA is TGTGCCAGTAGTTGGGTGGCGAACACTGAAGCTTTCTTT.

The chain joins TRBV11-2 to TRBJ2-3; no reliable D call. The CDR3 runs 14 residues. The V end lost 5 bases, the J end lost 0 bases, and 9 bases lay between the germline ends. The germline CDR1 and CDR2 sequences are SGHAT and FQNNGV. The CDR3 DNA follows: TGTGCCAGCAGCCCCATACCCAGCACAGATACGCAGTATTTT. Protein: CASSPIPSTDTQYF.

CDR3 bases: TGTGCCAGCAGCACCGGACTAGCGGGGTCCACAGATACGCAGTATTTT. Its translation is CASSTGLAGSTDTQYF. This chain links TRBV7-3 with TRBJ2-3; 12 bases line up with TRBD2. In germline, CDR1 is SGHTA, CDR2 FQGTGA. V shed 5 bases and J 2 bases; nucleotides not matched to a gene: 5. The CDR3 runs 16 residues.

The rearrangement links TRBV19 to TRBJ1-1; 7 bases are a match to TRBD1. The CDR3 length is 11 residues. V shed 10 bases and J 6 bases; nucleotides not matched to a gene: 5. Germline assignment: CDR1 LNHDA and CDR2 SQIVND (reference sequence). The CDR3 sequence is CATIDRAEAFF. Here the CDR3 DNA reads TGTGCCACTATCGACAGGGCTGAAGCTTTCTTT. Complete variable domain (other parts from reference TRBV19 and TRBJ1-1): DGGITQSPKYLFRKEGQNVTLSCEQNLNHDAMYWYRQDPGQGLRLIYYSQIVNDFQKGDIAEGYSVSREKKESFPLTVTSAQKNPTAFYLCATIDRAEAFFGQGTRLTVV.

The sample holds many counts of this clonotype. The chain links TRBV7-6 to TRBJ1-1; a weak D match, TRBD1 (5 bases). Per the germline V gene, CDR1 is SGHVS and CDR2 is FNYEAQ. The CDR3 extends over 15 amino acids. Trimming left V 5 bases short and J 5 bases short, with 18 bases between. The DNA of the CDR3 is TGTGCCAGCAGCCCCGGTAAAGAGGGGAGGACTGAAGCTTTCTTT. Its protein product is CASSPGKEGRTEAFF. The full variable domain, completed using reference TRBV7-6 and TRBJ1-1, is GAGVSQSPRYKVTKRGQDVALRCDPISGHVSLYWYRQALGQGPEFLTYFNYEAQQDKSGLPNDRFSAERPEGSISTLTIQRTEQRDSAMYRCASSPGKEGRTEAFFGQGTRLTVV.

This clonotype turned up a few times. This chain uses TRBV3-1 with TRBJ2-1; perhaps TRBD1 as D (6 bases). CDR1 is LGHDT and CDR2 is YNNKEL in the germline V gene (reference sequence). V lost 4 bases and J lost 3, with 13 bases in between. This CDR3 has 15 residues. The DNA for the CDR3 is TGTGCCAGCAGCCGTGGGGGCATGATCTACAATGAGCAGTTCTTC. This encodes CASSRGGMIYNEQFF.

The rearrangement joins TRBV14 to TRBJ1-6, with D tentatively TRBD1 (6 bases). Trimming cost V 5 bases and J 13 bases, with 18 bases left between them. Germline CDR1 SGHDN, CDR2 FVKESK. CDR3 length equals 14 residues. Here the CDR3 DNA reads TGTGCCAGCAGCGAAACAGGGCGCTTCATTCCCCTCCACTTT. It translates to CASSETGRFIPLHF.

This clonotype was detected only a few times. V and J are TRBV7-3 and TRBJ1-1; D uncertain. The V end lost 0 bases, the J end lost 7 bases, and 6 bases lay between the germline ends. From germline, CDR1 is SGHTA and CDR2 FQGTGA. The CDR3 is 12 amino acids. CDR3 DNA sequence: TGTGCCAGCAGCTTAACGAATGGTGAAGCTTTCTTT. Its protein is CASSLTNGEAFF.

In this sample, this clonotype turned up many times. The rearrangement links TRBV7-9 to TRBJ2-7, with D hard to call. This CDR3 has 13 residues. Germline CDR1 and CDR2: SEHNR and FQNEAQ (reference sequence). V lost 3 bases and J 3 bases, leaving 9 bases between the germline ends. CDR3 sequence: CASSFSAGYEQYV. The CDR3 region has the DNA TGTGCCAGCAGCTTCTCGGCAGGCTACGAGCAGTACGTC.

The chain links TRBV14 to TRBJ2-4; tentatively, D is TRBD1 (5 bases). This CDR3 is 16 amino acids long. The V gene lost 1 base and the J gene lost 0 bases, with 10 bases spanning the gap. Germline assignment: CDR1 SGHDN and CDR2 FVKESK. The CDR3 DNA follows: TGTGCCAGCAGCCAAGTGGCAGGGCGAGCCAAAAACATTCAGTACTTC. Translating gives CASSQVAGRAKNIQYF.

This clonotype was seen a few times. The chain combines TRBV6-1 with TRBJ1-1, with a tentative D call TRBD1 (6 bases). The CDR3 length is 14 residues. V was cut by 7 bases and J by 3 bases, with 15 bases left in between. Per germline, CDR1 MNHNS and CDR2 SASEGT. CDR3 protein: CASNPRGAYTEAFF. CDR3 sequence (DNA): TGTGCCAGCAACCCACGGGGGGCGTACACTGAAGCTTTCTTT.

CDR3 sequence (DNA): TGCAGTGCTTCCGGGACAGGGATCTACGAGCAGTACTTC. Its protein is CSASGTGIYEQYF. The chain couples TRBV20-1 to TRBJ2-7; 9 bases align to TRBD1. Germline V gene lookup returns CDR1 DFQATT and CDR2 SNEGSKA (reference sequence). After removal of 5 bases from V and 3 bases from J, the junction contained 5 bases not matched to a gene. There are 13 residues in the CDR3.

CDR3 DNA: TGCGCCAGCAGCCAAGGTATTTTTCGGCCTGGGGCCAACGTCCTGACTTTC. Amino acids: CASSQGIFRPGANVLTF. The chain couples TRBV4-3 to TRBJ2-6; D not certain. Germline V gene data show CDR1 as LGHNA and CDR2 as YSLEER. The CDR3 has 17 residues. Trimming cost V 1 base and J 2 bases, with 12 bases left between them.

The V and J genes are TRBV20-1 and TRBJ1-5, with a possible D match to TRBD1 (5 bases). CDR1 and CDR2 (germline): DFQATT, SNEGSKA (reference sequence). The CDR3 loop spans 18 amino acids. Trimming removed 0 bases at V and 0 bases at J, with 18 bases between. CDR3 nucleotides: TGCAGTGCTAGAGATAGGGGACGGAATACCGGTAGCAATCAGCCCCAGCATTTT. Protein: CSARDRGRNTGSNQPQHF.

The chain carries TRBV12-3 or TRBV12-4 and TRBJ2-1; possible D gene TRBD1, 6 bases. V was shortened by 3 bases and J by 2 bases, with 11 bases between the two germline ends. The CDR3 has 15 amino acids. The DNA for the CDR3 is TGTGCCAGCAGTTTTTTGGGACAACCCTACAATGAGCAGTTCTTC. Translating gives CASSFLGQPYNEQFF.

The gene calls are TRBV15 and TRBJ2-1; 11 positions agree with TRBD2. Unmatched junction bases numbered 12, after V lost 8 bases and J lost 9 bases. This CDR3 comprises 15 residues. Germline V lookup: CDR1 LNHNV, CDR2 YYDKDF (reference sequence). The CDR3 loop is CATPKPGTSGGEQFF. The CDR3, as DNA: TGTGCCACCCCCAAACCCGGGACTAGCGGCGGTGAGCAGTTCTTC. The complete variable domain, with remaining parts taken from reference TRBV15 and TRBJ2-1, reads DAMVIQNPRYQVTQFGKPVTLSCSQTLNHNVMYWYQQKSSQAPKLLFHYYDKDFNNEADTPDNFQSRRPNTSFCFLDIRSPGLGDTAMYLCATPKPGTSGGEQFFGPGTRLTVL.

Many counts were recorded for this clonotype. V is TRBV7-2 and J is TRBJ2-2, with D uncertain. CDR3 length: 15 residues. The germline CDR1 and CDR2 sequences are SGHTA and FQGNSA. The V end lost 5 bases, the J end lost 0 bases, and 10 bases lay between the germline ends. CDR3 region: CASSLALANTGELFF. The CDR3 nucleotides are TGTGCCAGCAGCCTGGCCCTCGCGAACACCGGGGAGCTGTTTTTT.

This clonotype was observed at least ten times. The CDR3 DNA follows: TGCGCCAGCAGCATCCGGGTCCAGGGACGGAACATTCAGTACTTC. It codes for CASSIRVQGRNIQYF. The rearrangement links TRBV5-1 to TRBJ2-4; perhaps D is TRBD1 or TRBD2 (5 bases each). V lost 4 bases to trimming and J lost 7 bases, with 18 bases between them. CDR1 SGHRS and CDR2 YFSETQ come from the germline V gene. The CDR3 sequence is 15 residues long.

This clonotype was counted ten times or more. DNA of the CDR3: TGTGCCAGCAGCACCGGACAGGGGAGAAGCGCCGGGGAGCTGTTTTTT. The encoded protein is CASSTGQGRSAGELFF. This chain connects TRBV7-2 to TRBJ2-2; 9 nucleotides align to TRBD1. The V segment lost 5 bases and the J segment 6 bases; nucleotides outside the gene matches: 10. The CDR3 is 16 residues long. CDR1 is SGHTA and CDR2 is FQGNSA in the germline V gene.

This chain joins TRBV2 and TRBJ1-2; unclear D gene. Trimming pared 0 bases from V and 5 bases from J, leaving 13 bases between. In germline, CDR1 is SNHLY, CDR2 FYNNEI. The CDR3 covers 15 residues. CDR3 sequence reads: CASSEAPGSPYGYTF. The CDR3 DNA sequence: TGTGCCAGCAGTGAAGCGCCGGGGTCGCCTTATGGCTACACCTTC.